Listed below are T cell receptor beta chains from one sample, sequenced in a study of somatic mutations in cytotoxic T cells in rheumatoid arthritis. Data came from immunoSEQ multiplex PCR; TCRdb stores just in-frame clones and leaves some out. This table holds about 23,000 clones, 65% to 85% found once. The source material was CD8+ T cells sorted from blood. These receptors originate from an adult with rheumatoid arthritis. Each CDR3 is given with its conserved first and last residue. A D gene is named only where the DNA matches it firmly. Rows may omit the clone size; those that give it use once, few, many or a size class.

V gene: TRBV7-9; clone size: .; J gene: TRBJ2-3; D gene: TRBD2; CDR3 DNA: TGTGCCAGCAGCCCCATACCGGGTAGCGGGGGTTACCCCACAGATACGCAGTATTTT; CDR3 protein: CASSPIPGSGGYPTDTQYF
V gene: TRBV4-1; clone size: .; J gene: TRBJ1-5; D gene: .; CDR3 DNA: TGCGCCAGCAGCCAAGAAACAAGTAAAGGGTATAGCAATCAGCCCCAGCATTTT; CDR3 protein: CASSQETSKGYSNQPQHF
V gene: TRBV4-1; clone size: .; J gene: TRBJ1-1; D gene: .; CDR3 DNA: TGCGCCAGCAGCTCCCGGGGGGTACCCATGAACACTGAAGCTTTCTTT; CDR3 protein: CASSSRGVPMNTEAFF
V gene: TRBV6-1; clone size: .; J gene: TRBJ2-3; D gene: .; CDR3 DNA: TGTGCCAGCAGTCGGGGTAGGAGCACAGATACGCAGTATTTT; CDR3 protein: CASSRGRSTDTQYF
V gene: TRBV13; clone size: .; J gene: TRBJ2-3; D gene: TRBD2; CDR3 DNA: TGTGCCAGCAGCTTAGGTCCGGGGGGGCACCCAGATACGCAGTATTTT; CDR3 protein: CASSLGPGGHPDTQYF
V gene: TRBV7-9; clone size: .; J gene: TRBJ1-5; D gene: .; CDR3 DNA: TGTGCCAGCAGCTCCACAGGGTCGGGGGTTCAGCCCCAGCATTTT; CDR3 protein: CASSSTGSGVQPQHF
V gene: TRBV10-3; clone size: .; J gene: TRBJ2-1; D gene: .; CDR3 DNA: TGTGCCATCAGTGTGGGGGGGCACAATGAGCAGTTCTTC; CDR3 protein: CAISVGGHNEQFF
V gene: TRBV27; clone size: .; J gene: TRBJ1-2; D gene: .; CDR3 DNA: TGTGCCAGCAGTTTATCAGGCAGGGGAGGCTATGGCTACACCTTC; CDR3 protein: CASSLSGRGGYGYTF
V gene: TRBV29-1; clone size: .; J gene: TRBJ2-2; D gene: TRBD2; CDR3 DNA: TGCAGCGCCTCGGGCAGGGAGGGCACCGGGGAGCTGTTTTTT; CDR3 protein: CSASGREGTGELFF
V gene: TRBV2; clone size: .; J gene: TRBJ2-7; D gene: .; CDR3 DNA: TGTGCCAGCAGGGGAGATGGGCAGTACTTC; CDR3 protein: CASRGDGQYF
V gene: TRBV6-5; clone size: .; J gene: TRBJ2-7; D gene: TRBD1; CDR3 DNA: TGTGCCAGCAGAGACGGGACAGGGGTGACCTACGAGCAGTACTTC; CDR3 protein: CASRDGTGVTYEQYF
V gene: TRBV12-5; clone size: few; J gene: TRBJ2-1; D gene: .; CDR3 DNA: TGTGCTAGTGGTCAGGGTGACACTTACAATGAGCAGTTCTTC; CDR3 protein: CASGQGDTYNEQFF
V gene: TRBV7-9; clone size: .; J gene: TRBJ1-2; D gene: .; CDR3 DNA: TGTGCCAGCAGCTTAGTTTCTGGGGAAGCTAACTATGGCTACACCTTC; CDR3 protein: CASSLVSGEANYGYTF
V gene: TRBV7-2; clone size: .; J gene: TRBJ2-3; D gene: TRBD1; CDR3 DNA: TGTGCCAGCAGCTTAGTCGGGGCGAGTTGGGACAGGGGGCCGGATACGCAGTATTTT; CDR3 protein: CASSLVGASWDRGPDTQYF
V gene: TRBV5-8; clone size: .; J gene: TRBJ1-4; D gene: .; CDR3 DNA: TGTGCCAGCAGCTTGGATCCGGAGGAAAAACTGTTTTTT; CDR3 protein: CASSLDPEEKLFF
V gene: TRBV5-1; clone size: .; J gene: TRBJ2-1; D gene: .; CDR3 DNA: TGCGCCAGCAGCCTCGCCTTCACAGGGTCAGATGAGCAGTTCTTC; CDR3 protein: CASSLAFTGSDEQFF
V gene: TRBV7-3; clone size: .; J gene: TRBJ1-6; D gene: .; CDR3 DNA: TGTGCCAGCAGCTTAAGAGGGGTCGGGTCACCCCTCCACTTT; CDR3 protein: CASSLRGVGSPLHF
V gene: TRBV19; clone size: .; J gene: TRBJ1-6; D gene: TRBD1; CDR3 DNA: TGTGCCAGTAGTATAACGGGACAGGCCGTTTATAATTCACCCCTCCACTTT; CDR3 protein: CASSITGQAVYNSPLHF
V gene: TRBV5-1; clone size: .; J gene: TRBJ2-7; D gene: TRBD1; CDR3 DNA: TGCGCCAGCAGCTTGGAGCGGACAGGGCCCTACGAGCAGTACTTC; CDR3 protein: CASSLERTGPYEQYF
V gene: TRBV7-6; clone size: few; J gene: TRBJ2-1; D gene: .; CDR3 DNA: TGTGCCAGCAGCTTAGGGCAGGGCTACAATGAGCAGTTCTTC; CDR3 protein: CASSLGQGYNEQFF
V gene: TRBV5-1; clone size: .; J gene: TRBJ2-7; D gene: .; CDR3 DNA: TGCGCCAGCAGCTTGGAGGGCTCCTACGAGCAGTACTTC; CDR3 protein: CASSLEGSYEQYF
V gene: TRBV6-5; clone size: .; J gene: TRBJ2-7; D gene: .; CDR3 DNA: TGTGCCAGCAGTTACGCTGGGAACTCCTACGAGCAGTACTTC; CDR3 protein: CASSYAGNSYEQYF
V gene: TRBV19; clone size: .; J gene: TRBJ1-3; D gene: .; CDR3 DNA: TGTGCCAGTACTGGTAGGCATGGCTCTGGAAACACCATATATTTT; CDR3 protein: CASTGRHGSGNTIYF
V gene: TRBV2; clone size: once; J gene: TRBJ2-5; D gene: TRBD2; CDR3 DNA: TGTGCCAGCTCGGTGGGGCAGGGACTAGAAGAGACCCAGTACTTC; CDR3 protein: CASSVGQGLEETQYF
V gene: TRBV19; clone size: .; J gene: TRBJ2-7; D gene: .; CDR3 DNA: TGTGCCAGTAGTATTGGGGGTTTGTACGAGCAGTACTTC; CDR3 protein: CASSIGGLYEQYF
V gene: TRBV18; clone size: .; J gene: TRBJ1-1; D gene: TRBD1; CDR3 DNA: TGTGCCAGCTCACCAGACAGGGGTGATATGAACACTGAAGCTTTCTTT; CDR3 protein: CASSPDRGDMNTEAFF
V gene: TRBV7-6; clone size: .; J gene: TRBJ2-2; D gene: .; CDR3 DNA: TGTGCCAGCAGCCCTCAGACAGCATCGGGGCGGACCGGGGAGCTGTTTTTT; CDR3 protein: CASSPQTASGRTGELFF
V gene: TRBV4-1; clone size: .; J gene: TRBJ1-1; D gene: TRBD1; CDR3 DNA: TGCGCCAGCAGCCAAAAGGGGGCAGGGAACACTGAAGCTTTCTTT; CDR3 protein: CASSQKGAGNTEAFF
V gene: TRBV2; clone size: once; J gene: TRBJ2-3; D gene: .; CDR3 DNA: TGTGCCAGCAGTGAATTGGTGGGAATAAGCACAGATACGCAGTATTTT; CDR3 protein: CASSELVGISTDTQYF
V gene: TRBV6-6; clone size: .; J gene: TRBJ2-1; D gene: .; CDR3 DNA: TGTGCCAGCAGTTACGGCCTAGATGAGCAGTTCTTC; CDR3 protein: CASSYGLDEQFF
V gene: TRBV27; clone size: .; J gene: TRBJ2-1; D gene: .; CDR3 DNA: TGTGCCAGCAGTTTCCCTAACAATGAGCAGTTCTTC; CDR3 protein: CASSFPNNEQFF
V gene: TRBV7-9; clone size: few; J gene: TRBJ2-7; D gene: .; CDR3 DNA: TGTGCCACGGGGCAGTTGAGGGAGCAGTACTTC; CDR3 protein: CATGQLREQYF
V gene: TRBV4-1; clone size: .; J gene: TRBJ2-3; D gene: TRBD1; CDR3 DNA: TGCGCCAGCAGCCAAGATCCGGGACAGGGGCCAGGAACAGATACGCAGTATTTT; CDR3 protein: CASSQDPGQGPGTDTQYF
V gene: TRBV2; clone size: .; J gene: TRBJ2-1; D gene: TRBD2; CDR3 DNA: TGTGCCAGCAGTTCCGTAGCGGGGGATAATGAGCAGTTCTTC; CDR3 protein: CASSSVAGDNEQFF
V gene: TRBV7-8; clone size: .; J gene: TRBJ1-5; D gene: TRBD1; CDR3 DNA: TGTGCCAGCAGATCCCAGGGGGGGCGCGGGAGCAATCAGCCCCAGCATTTT; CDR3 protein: CASRSQGGRGSNQPQHF
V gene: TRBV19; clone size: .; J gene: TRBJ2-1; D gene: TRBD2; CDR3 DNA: TGTGCCAGTAGCCCGACTAGCGGGGGGAATGAGCAGTTCTTC; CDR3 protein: CASSPTSGGNEQFF
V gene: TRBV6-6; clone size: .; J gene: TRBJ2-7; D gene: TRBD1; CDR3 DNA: TGTGCCAGCAGTCGGGAGGGACAGGGGTCCTACGAGCAGTACTTC; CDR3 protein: CASSREGQGSYEQYF
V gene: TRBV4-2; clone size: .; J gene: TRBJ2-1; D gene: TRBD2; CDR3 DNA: TGTGCCAGCAGCCAAGATTTGGAGCGGGGTAACTACAATGAGCAGTTCTTC; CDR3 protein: CASSQDLERGNYNEQFF
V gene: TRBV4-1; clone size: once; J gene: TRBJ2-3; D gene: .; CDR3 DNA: TGCGCCAGCAGCCAAGCCGGACATTCCCTCACAGATACGCAGTATTTT; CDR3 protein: CASSQAGHSLTDTQYF
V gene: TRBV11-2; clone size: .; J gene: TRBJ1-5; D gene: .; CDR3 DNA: TGTGCCAGCAGCTGGGGGGGGCACAATCAGCCCCAGCATTTT; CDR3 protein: CASSWGGHNQPQHF
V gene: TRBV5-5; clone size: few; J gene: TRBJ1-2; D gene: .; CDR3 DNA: TGTGCCAGCAGCTCAGGGGCAAAAAGATATGGCTACACCTTC; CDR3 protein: CASSSGAKRYGYTF
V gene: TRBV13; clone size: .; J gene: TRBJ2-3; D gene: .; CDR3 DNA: TGTGCCAGCACCCTGCTGGGGGAGATCAGCACAGATACGCAGTATTTT; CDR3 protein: CASTLLGEISTDTQYF
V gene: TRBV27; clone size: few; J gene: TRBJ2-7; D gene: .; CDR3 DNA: TGTGCCAGCAGTTTATCGGGCGGGGGCCCCTCCTACGAGCAGTACTTC; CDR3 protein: CASSLSGGGPSYEQYF
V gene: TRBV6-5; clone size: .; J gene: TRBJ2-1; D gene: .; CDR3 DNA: TGTGCCAGCAGTTACGACGGGGGTGGCCACAATGAGCAGTTCTTC; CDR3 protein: CASSYDGGGHNEQFF
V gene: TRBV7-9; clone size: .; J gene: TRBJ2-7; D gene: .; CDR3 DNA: TGTGCCAGCAGCTCCAGACAGAGCTACGAGCAGTACTTC; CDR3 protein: CASSSRQSYEQYF
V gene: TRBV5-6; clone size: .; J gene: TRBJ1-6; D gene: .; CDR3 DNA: TGTGCCAGCAGCTCGCGGATACCGGGACTTGAGGATTCACCCCTCCACTTT; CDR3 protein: CASSSRIPGLEDSPLHF
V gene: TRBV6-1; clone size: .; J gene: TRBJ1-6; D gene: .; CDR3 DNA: TGTGCCAGCAAGAGGGACGTTAATTCACCCCTCCACTTT; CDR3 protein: CASKRDVNSPLHF
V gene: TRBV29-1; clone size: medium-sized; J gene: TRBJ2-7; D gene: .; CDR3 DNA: TGCAGCGTTGGGGGCCGGGGGGCCGCCTACGAGCAGTACTTC; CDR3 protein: CSVGGRGAAYEQYF
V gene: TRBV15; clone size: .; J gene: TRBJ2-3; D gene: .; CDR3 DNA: TGTGCCACCAGAGAGGGGTCGTCTAGCACAGATACGCAGTATTTT; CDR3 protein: CATREGSSSTDTQYF
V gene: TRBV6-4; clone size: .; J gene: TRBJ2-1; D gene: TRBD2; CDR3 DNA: TGTGCCAGCAGTGACTCAAGCGGGGCGGCGGGTGAGCAGTTCTTC; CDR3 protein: CASSDSSGAAGEQFF
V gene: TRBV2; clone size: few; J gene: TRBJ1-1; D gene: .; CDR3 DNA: TGTGCCAGCACACAAACGAACGAAGCTTTCTTT; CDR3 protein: CASTQTNEAFF
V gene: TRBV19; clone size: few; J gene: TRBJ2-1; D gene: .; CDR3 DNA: TGTGCCAGTAGTATAGTAGAGGGGGGCCGGAATGAGCAGTTCTTC; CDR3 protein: CASSIVEGGRNEQFF
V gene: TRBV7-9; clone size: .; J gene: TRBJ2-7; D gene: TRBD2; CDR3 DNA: TGTGCCAGCAGCCCCCGGGGGGGCCTCGGGGATCGCTCCTACGAGCAGTACTTC; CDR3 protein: CASSPRGGLGDRSYEQYF